The 23 T cell receptor beta chains below come from one sample, sequenced in a study of cytomegalovirus exposure and HLA in healthy donors. Profiling relied on immunoSEQ multiplex PCR, and the TCRdb table lists in-frame clones only, not all of them. The table lists fewer than 95,000 clones, roughly 84% of them singletons. Sequenced material: PBMCs. These receptor sequences come from a woman under 30 in good health and CMV-seropositive.

The gene calls are TRBV6-1 and TRBJ2-7; TRBD1 is a possible D gene (5 bases). The CDR3 covers 14 residues. V was pared by 3 bases and J by 2 bases, with 11 bases between. Looked up from germline, CDR1 is MNHNS and CDR2 is SASEGT. As DNA, the CDR3 is TGTGCCAGCAGTGAGTTCAGGGAAACCTACGAGCAGTACTTC. The encoded protein is CASSEFRETYEQYF.

The genes are TRBV25-1 and TRBJ2-3; D may be TRBD1 (6 bases). The germline V and J ends were trimmed by 4 bases and 2 bases, with 13 bases remaining between them. Germline V CDR1 and CDR2: MGHDK, SYGVNS. CDR3 length: 15 amino acids. Here the CDR3 reads CASSALTGHTDTQYF. In DNA form, the CDR3 reads TGTGCCAGCAGTGCGCTCACAGGGCACACAGATACGCAGTATTTT.

V gene TRBV27 combines with J gene TRBJ1-6; the D gene is possibly TRBD1 (6 bases). V was clipped by 7 bases and J by 0 bases, with 19 bases between them. CDR3 length: 18 residues. Per the germline V gene, CDR1 is MNHEY and CDR2 is SMNVEV (reference sequence). The CDR3 nucleotides read TGTGCCAGCACCTTACAGACAGGCCTACTCTCCTATAATTCACCCCTCCACTTT. Its protein is CASTLQTGLLSYNSPLHF.

The chain recombines TRBV7-9 with TRBJ2-3, with a tentative D call TRBD1 (7 bases). V lost 4 bases to trimming and J lost 2 bases, with 22 bases between them. The CDR3 contains 18 residues. Per the germline V gene, CDR1 is SEHNR and CDR2 is FQNEAQ (reference sequence). The CDR3 is CASSWGVRTGQLTDTQYF. CDR3 coding DNA: TGTGCCAGCAGCTGGGGGGTTAGGACAGGCCAACTCACAGATACGCAGTATTTT.

The V call is TRBV2, the J call TRBJ1-6; D gene uncertain. The CDR3 extends over 14 amino acids. V shed 3 bases and J shed 5 bases, with 8 bases lying between them. Germline CDR1 is SNHLY and CDR2 is FYNNEI. For the CDR3, the DNA is TGTGCCAGCAGTGACTATCTTAATAATTCACCCCTCCACTTT. Translated: CASSDYLNNSPLHF. Together with reference TRBV2 and TRBJ1-6, the CDR3 gives the full variable domain: EPEVTQTPSHQVTQMGQEVILRCVPISNHLYFYWYRQILGQKVEFLVSFYNNEISEKSEIFDDQFSVERPDGSNFTLKIRSTKLEDSAMYFCASSDYLNNSPLHFGNGTRLTVT.

The chain combines TRBV7-2 with TRBJ2-1; TRBD1 might be the D (6 bases). Germline CDR1 and CDR2: SGHTA and FQGNSA. V was cut by 8 bases and J by 9 bases, with 17 bases left in between. CDR3 length: 13 residues. CDR3 sequence reads: CASVQGPGGEQFF. CDR3 nucleotides: TGTGCCAGCGTCCAGGGGCCTGGGGGTGAGCAGTTCTTC. The full variable domain, its missing parts supplied by reference TRBV7-2 and TRBJ2-1, is GAGVSQSPSNKVTEKGKDVELRCDPISGHTALYWYRQSLGQGLEFLIYFQGNSAPDKSGLPSDRFSAERTGGSVSTLTIQRTQQEDSAVYLCASVQGPGGEQFFGPGTRLTVL.

The rearrangement joins TRBV25-1 to TRBJ2-2; a possible D gene is TRBD1 (5 bases). Trimming shortened V by 0 bases and J by 5 bases, and 13 bases separated the two germline ends. Germline V gene sequence: CDR1 MGHDK, CDR2 SYGVNS. The CDR3 is made up of 16 amino acids. The CDR3 loop is CASSEYGQGKTGELFF. For the CDR3, the DNA is TGTGCCAGCAGTGAATATGGGCAGGGAAAAACCGGGGAGCTGTTTTTT.

The J gene is TRBJ1-3, the V gene TRBV18; TRBD1 is a possible D gene (5 bases). The CDR3 spans 15 residues. V shed 6 bases and J shed 2 bases, with 14 bases lying between them. Germline V gene lookup returns CDR1 KGHSH and CDR2 LQKENI. CDR3 in amino acids: CASSPTVQTGNTIYF. For the CDR3, the DNA is TGTGCCAGCTCCCCGACAGTTCAAACTGGAAACACCATATATTTT.

The chain employs TRBV20-1 and TRBJ2-1; D uncertain. Germline V CDR1 and CDR2: DFQATT, SNEGSKA (reference sequence). V was pared by 0 bases and J by 15 bases, with 12 bases between. The CDR3 spans 11 residues. CDR3 coding DNA: TGCAGTGCTAGAGATGATCACCGAGGGTTCTTC. Protein: CSARDDHRGFF.

The J gene is TRBJ2-7, the V gene TRBV5-1, with 9 nucleotides matching TRBD1. J gave up 5 bases and V 2 bases, and 5 bases lay outside the gene matches. Looked up from germline, CDR1 is SGHRS and CDR2 is YFSETQ. This CDR3 is 14 amino acids long. The CDR3 nucleotides are TGCGCCAGCAGCTTCGAACAGGGGGCCGACGAGCAGTACTTC. Amino acids: CASSFEQGADEQYF.

The V gene is TRBV29-1, the J gene TRBJ1-1; 7 bases match TRBD1. After removal of 7 bases from V and 0 bases from J, the junction contained 5 bases not matched to a gene. The CDR3 runs 13 residues. Germline lookup yields CDR1 SQVTM and CDR2 ANQGSEA. The CDR3 sequence: CSGLQGMNTEAFF. CDR3 in DNA: TGCAGCGGTTTACAGGGGATGAACACTGAAGCTTTCTTT. The variable domain in full, completed from reference TRBV29-1 and TRBJ1-1, reads SAVISQKPSRDICQRGTSLTIQCQVDSQVTMMFWYRQQPGQSLTLIATANQGSEATYESGFVIDKFPISRPNLTFSTLTVSNMSPEDSSIYLCSGLQGMNTEAFFGQGTRLTVV.

This rearrangement joins TRBV7-2 to TRBJ1-5; the D gene is possibly TRBD1 (5 bases). The V gene lost 2 bases and the J gene lost 4 bases, with 6 bases spanning the gap. The CDR3 sequence is 13 residues long. Germline V CDR1 and CDR2: SGHTA, FQGNSA. The CDR3 bases are TGTGCCAGCAGCTTACAGGGAAATCAGCCCCAGCATTTT. Residues: CASSLQGNQPQHF.

This chain uses TRBV7-9 with TRBJ1-1; D remains unclear. CDR1 and CDR2 from the germline V gene are SEHNR and FQNEAQ (reference sequence). V dropped 2 bases and J dropped 3 bases, with 7 bases sitting between them. This CDR3 has 13 amino acids. CDR3 in amino acids: CASSLSRDTEAFF. Written as DNA, the CDR3 is TGTGCCAGCAGCTTATCCCGGGACACTGAAGCTTTCTTT.

V is TRBV4-3 and J is TRBJ2-1; 7 bases map to TRBD2. There are 15 residues in the CDR3. CDR1 is LGHNA, CDR2 YSLEER, per germline. The V and J ends lost 3 bases and 6 bases, in that order; junction bases with no gene match: 8. CDR3 protein: CASSHSRGEGNEQFF. CDR3 sequence (DNA): TGCGCCAGCAGCCACTCCCGGGGGGAGGGCAATGAGCAGTTCTTC.

V gene TRBV2 combines with J gene TRBJ1-2, with 7 bases matching TRBD1. The CDR3 runs to 14 residues. The V gene's germline CDR1 is SNHLY and CDR2 FYNNEI. V shed 5 bases and J 3 bases; nucleotides not matched to a gene: 6. CDR3 DNA sequence: TGTGCCAGCAGTACGGGACAGCCCTACTATGGCTACACCTTC. Encoded protein: CASSTGQPYYGYTF.

This clone appeared once. This chain joins TRBV28 and TRBJ1-3, with 9 positions matching TRBD1. Germline V gene data show CDR1 as MDHEN and CDR2 as SYDVKM. V gave up 8 bases and J gave up 4 bases; unmatched junction bases: 9. The CDR3 runs 15 residues. For the CDR3, the DNA is TGTGCCAGCGGCTTACAGGGGGCGGTAGGAAACACCATATATTTT. It encodes CASGLQGAVGNTIYF.

The chain has TRBV9 and TRBJ2-5, with D perhaps TRBD1 (5 bases). Germline V lookup: CDR1 SGDLS, CDR2 YYNGEE. This CDR3 comprises 11 residues. Trimming took 3 bases from V and 7 from J, leaving 7 bases between them. CDR3 DNA sequence: TGTGCCAGCAGCGAGGGGCGGACCCAGTACTTC. The encoded protein is CASSEGRTQYF.

The V call is TRBV10-1, the J call TRBJ2-1; 9 bases agree with TRBD2. Per germline, CDR1 WNHNN and CDR2 SYGVQD (reference sequence). The junction had 7 bases not matched to a gene; V was cut back by 1 base and J by 9 bases. The CDR3 is 15 residues long. The CDR3 here is CASSELRGGAGEQFF. CDR3 nucleotides: TGCGCCAGCAGTGAGTTACGCGGGGGGGCCGGTGAGCAGTTCTTC.

This clone came up once. The chain couples TRBV6-6 to TRBJ1-6; D unclear. The CDR3 is 13 residues long. Between the trimmed V and J ends, which lost 0 bases and 17 bases, there was a span of 14 bases. Germline loops: CDR1 MNHNY, CDR2 SVGAGI (reference sequence). The CDR3 coding sequence is TGTGCCAGCAGTTACTCGTTGAACAGTTTGGTCCACTTT. Protein sequence: CASSYSLNSLVHF.

In its sample, this clone is medium-sized. V is TRBV27 and J is TRBJ2-1, with TRBD2 identical over 13 bases. This CDR3 is built from 18 residues. Looked up from germline, CDR1 is MNHEY and CDR2 is SMNVEV (reference sequence). V shed 6 bases and J 0 bases; nucleotides not matched to a gene: 8. The CDR3 sequence: CASRGGTSGESSYNEQFF. CDR3 DNA: TGTGCCAGCAGGGGGGGGACTAGCGGGGAGAGCTCCTACAATGAGCAGTTCTTC.

This chain joins TRBV6-5 and TRBJ1-2; 7 bases line up with TRBD1. Trimming cost V 6 bases and J 7 bases; bases outside gene matches: 8. Germline V gives CDR1 MNHEY, CDR2 SVGAGI. This CDR3 has 13 amino acids. The DNA of the CDR3 is TGTGCCAGCAGGAAGGGGGCTGGGTCTGGCTACACCTTC. It codes for CASRKGAGSGYTF.

The chain carries TRBV27 and TRBJ2-7; D is perhaps TRBD1 (5 bases). V lost 2 bases, J lost 2 bases, and 13 bases lay in between. The CDR3 has 15 amino acids. Germline loops: CDR1 MNHEY, CDR2 SMNVEV (reference sequence). CDR3 in amino acids: CASSLLGREPYEQYF. CDR3 in DNA: TGTGCCAGCAGTTTACTGGGCAGGGAACCCTACGAGCAGTACTTC.

The DNA for the CDR3 is TGTGCCATCACCTCCTCCGGGACAGACGGTGAAAAACTGTTTTTT. Translated: CAITSSGTDGEKLFF. The chain combines TRBV28 with TRBJ1-4; TRBD1 aligns across 7 bases. The CDR3 has 15 amino acids. The germline gives CDR1 MDHEN, CDR2 SYDVKM. Trimming removed 10 bases from V and 7 bases from J; junction bases left unmatched: 15.